The 5 T cell receptor beta chains listed next were all sequenced from one sample in a study of blood T cell repertoires in COVID-19. The protocol was immunoSEQ multiplex PCR, while the TCRdb copy is restricted to in-frame clones and leaves out a portion. Here the sample spans over 200,000 clones, around four fifths being singletons. The source material was peripheral blood. Receptors were obtained from an elderly man with acute or convalescent COVID-19.

The chain employs TRBV6-6 and TRBJ2-7; TRBD2 matches 7 bases. This CDR3 contains 12 residues. Germline assignment: CDR1 MNHNY and CDR2 SVGAGI (reference sequence). After removal of 7 bases from V and 9 bases from J, the junction contained 9 bases not matched to a gene. The CDR3 DNA reads as TGTGCCAGCACCCCCTACCCGGGGGGGCAGTACTTC. Residues: CASTPYPGGQYF.

The rearrangement links TRBV7-3 to TRBJ2-2; 7 bases are shared with TRBD2. Germline assignment: CDR1 SGHTA and CDR2 FQGTGA. V was pared by 6 bases and J by 1 base, with 2 bases of the junction left unmatched. The CDR3 consists of 14 residues. CDR3 sequence: CASRASGNTGELFF. The CDR3 coding sequence is TGTGCCAGCAGGGCTAGCGGGAACACCGGGGAGCTGTTTTTT.

The CDR3 reads CASSPGQGSYEQYF. The CDR3 nucleotides read TGTGCCAGCAGCCCTGGACAGGGGTCCTACGAGCAGTACTTC. The chain recombines TRBV2 with TRBJ2-7, with 9 bases matching TRBD1. Trimming at V came to 6 bases and at J to 1 base, leaving 4 bases not matched to a gene. This CDR3 is built from 14 residues. CDR1 SNHLY and CDR2 FYNNEI come from the germline V gene.

The chain recombines TRBV24-1 with TRBJ2-3; TRBD1 is a possible D gene (5 bases). Between the trimmed V and J ends, which lost 3 bases and 0 bases, there was a span of 12 bases. This CDR3 is 16 amino acids long. Germline V gives CDR1 KGHDR, CDR2 SFDVKD. The DNA of the CDR3 is TGTGCCACCAGTGATGGGGCAGGAACTAGCACAGATACGCAGTATTTT. Translating it yields CATSDGAGTSTDTQYF.

The chain joins TRBV29-1 to TRBJ2-7; 8 nucleotides agree with TRBD1. CDR1 is SQVTM and CDR2 is ANQGSEA in the germline V gene. The CDR3 consists of 16 residues. V was pared by 0 bases and J by 9 bases, with 16 bases of the junction left unmatched. The CDR3 sequence: CSVEDLVRQGARMQYF. CDR3 DNA: TGCAGCGTTGAAGATCTTGTGCGCCAGGGGGCAAGGATGCAGTACTTC.